The entry below gives a single T cell receptor (beta chain) sequence along with its context. CDR3 length: 14 amino acids. CDR1 and CDR2 from the germline V gene are MNHEY and SVGEGT. The data derive from a study of T cells expressing NK-cell markers. TCRdb re-called the 5' RACE reads and shows each CDR3 protein once, DNA omitted. The specimen's table records some 280,000 distinct CDR3 sequences. This clonotype was obtained from a man between 18 and 35 years old in good health. Sequenced: blood T cells: a sorted CD56 or NKG2C T cell subset, CD4+ or CD8+ T cells, or bulk PBMC T cells (not recorded which). The V gene is TRBV6-2 or TRBV6-3, the J gene TRBJ2-5. CDR3 sequence reads: CASSYEFIQETQYF.